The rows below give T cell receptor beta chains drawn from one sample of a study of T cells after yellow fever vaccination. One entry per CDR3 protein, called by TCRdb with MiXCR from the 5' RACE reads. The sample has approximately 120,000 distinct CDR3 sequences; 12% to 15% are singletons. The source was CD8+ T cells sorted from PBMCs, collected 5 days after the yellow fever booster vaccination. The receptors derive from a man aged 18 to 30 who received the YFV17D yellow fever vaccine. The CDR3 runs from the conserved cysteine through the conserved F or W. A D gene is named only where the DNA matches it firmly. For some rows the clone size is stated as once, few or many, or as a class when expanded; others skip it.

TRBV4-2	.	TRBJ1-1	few	CASSQGGGGASNTEAFF	TGTGCCAGCAGCCAAGGAGGTGGGGGGGCTTCGAACACTGAAGCTTTCTTT
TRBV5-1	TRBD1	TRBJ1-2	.	CASSGGLGQGVPTYYGYTF	TGCGCCAGCAGCGGAGGATTGGGACAGGGGGTACCTACCTACTATGGCTACACCTTC
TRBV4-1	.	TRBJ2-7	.	CASSPHSAARGPAEQYF	TGCGCCAGCAGCCCACACTCAGCCGCCAGGGGTCCGGCCGAGCAGTACTTC
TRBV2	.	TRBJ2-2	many	CASTTANTGELFF	TGTGCCAGTACCACGGCTAACACCGGGGAGCTGTTTTTT
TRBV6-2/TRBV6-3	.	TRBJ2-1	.	CASSYPRTEYNEQFF	TGTGCCAGCAGTTACCCCCGGACAGAATACAATGAGCAGTTCTTC
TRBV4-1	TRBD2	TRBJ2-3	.	CASSQRASGGTDTQYF	TGCGCCAGCAGCCAACGTGCTAGCGGGGGGACAGATACGCAGTATTTT
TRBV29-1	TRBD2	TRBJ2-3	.	CSVQGTSDIWGTDTQYF	TGCAGCGTTCAGGGGACTAGCGATATATGGGGCACAGATACGCAGTATTTT
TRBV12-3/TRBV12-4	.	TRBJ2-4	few	CASSPRWGVTIQYF	TGTGCCAGCAGCCCGCGATGGGGGGTGACCATTCAGTACTTC
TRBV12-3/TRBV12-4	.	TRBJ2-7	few	CASSLVGRFGTAGVFHEQYF	TGTGCCAGCAGTTTAGTCGGGCGATTCGGAACGGCAGGCGTCTTCCACGAGCAGTACTTC
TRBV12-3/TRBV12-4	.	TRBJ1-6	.	CASSLRRPGGSPLHF	TGTGCCAGCAGCCTGAGACGACCCGGTGGATCACCCCTCCACTTT
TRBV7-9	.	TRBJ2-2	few	CASTPFRDGELFF	TGTGCCAGCACTCCCTTTCGGGATGGGGAGCTGTTTTTT
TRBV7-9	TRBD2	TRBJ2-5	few	CASSSHRTSGEETQYF	TGTGCCAGCAGCTCCCACAGGACTAGCGGGGAAGAGACCCAGTACTTC
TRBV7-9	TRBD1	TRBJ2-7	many	CASSLVGHRGLGPPYEQYF	TGTGCCAGCAGCTTAGTGGGGCACAGGGGGCTTGGCCCTCCCTACGAGCAGTACTTC
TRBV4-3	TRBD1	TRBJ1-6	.	CASTPGQGNSPLHF	TGCGCCAGCACTCCGGGACAGGGGAATTCACCCCTCCACTTT
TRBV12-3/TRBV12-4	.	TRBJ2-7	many	CASSAGGSLSYEQYF	TGTGCCAGCAGTGCTGGAGGGAGCCTCTCCTACGAGCAGTACTTC
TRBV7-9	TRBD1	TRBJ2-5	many	CASGHRGAVETQYF	TGTGCCAGCGGACACAGGGGGGCGGTGGAGACCCAGTACTTC
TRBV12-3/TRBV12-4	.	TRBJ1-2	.	CASSRGSTLPNYGYTF	TGTGCCAGCAGCCGGGGTTCCACATTACCTAACTATGGCTACACCTTC
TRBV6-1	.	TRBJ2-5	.	CASSRYRAGEETQYF	TGTGCCAGCAGTCGGTACAGGGCGGGTGAAGAGACCCAGTACTTC
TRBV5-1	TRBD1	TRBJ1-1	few	CASSSGTGATEAFF	TGCGCCAGCAGCTCTGGGACAGGGGCCACTGAAGCTTTCTTT
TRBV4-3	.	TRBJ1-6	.	CASSPSLHGPGDSPLHF	TGCGCCAGCAGCCCCAGCTTACACGGACCTGGGGATTCACCCCTCCACTTT
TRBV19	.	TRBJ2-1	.	CASSPGTVVYNEQFF	TGTGCCAGTAGTCCGGGGACGGTAGTATACAATGAGCAGTTCTTC
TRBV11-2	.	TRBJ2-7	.	CASSSPSSYEQYF	TGTGCCAGCAGCTCCCCAAGCTCCTACGAGCAGTACTTC
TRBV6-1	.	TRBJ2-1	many	CASSEVDPRDYEQFF	TGTGCCAGCAGTGAAGTAGATCCGCGGGACTATGAGCAGTTCTTC
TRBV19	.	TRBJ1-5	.	CASSIGVNSNQPQHF	TGTGCCAGTAGTATCGGAGTGAATAGCAATCAGCCCCAGCATTTT
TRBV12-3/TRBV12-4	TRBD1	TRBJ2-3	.	CASSYGQGQGADTQYF	TGTGCCAGCAGCTACGGACAGGGACAAGGGGCAGATACGCAGTATTTT
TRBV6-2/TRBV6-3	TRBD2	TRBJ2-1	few	CASSYSWGLAFF	TGTGCCAGCAGTTACTCGTGGGGACTAGCGTTCTTC